A single sample gave rise to the 8 T cell receptor beta chains below, sequenced in a study of blood T cell repertoires in COVID-19. The data were produced by immunoSEQ multiplex PCR, yet TCRdb's version contains in-frame clones alone and is incomplete. The sample contains more than 100,000 clones, 85% to 90% of which appear only once. Sequenced sample: peripheral blood. Receptor source: a man between 45 and 60 years old with active COVID-19.

V gene TRBV12-3 or TRBV12-4 combines with J gene TRBJ2-3; D call uncertain. Trimming shortened V by 7 bases and J by 1 base, and 6 bases separated the two germline ends. The CDR3 runs to 12 residues. The CDR3 here is CASNLGTDTQYF. The CDR3, as DNA: TGTGCCAGCAACCTAGGCACAGATACGCAGTATTTT.

This chain's CDR3 is CSARRGGGLFF. The CDR3 coding sequence is TGCAGTGCTCGCCGGGGGGGTGGGCTGTTTTTT. J is TRBJ1-4 and V is TRBV20-1; maybe TRBD1 (5 bases). The germline V gene has CDR1 DFQATT and CDR2 SNEGSKA (reference sequence). The CDR3 is made up of 11 amino acids. With 5 bases removed from V and 14 bases from J, the gap between germline ends came to 15 bases.

This clone was counted a few times. This chain links TRBV29-1 with TRBJ2-2; D may be TRBD1 (6 bases). CDR1 SQVTM and CDR2 ANQGSEA come from the germline V gene. V lost 3 bases and J lost 7, with 15 bases in between. The CDR3 runs 14 residues. CDR3 sequence: CSVEGAARDGELFF. DNA of the CDR3: TGCAGCGTTGAGGGGGCGGCCCGTGACGGGGAGCTGTTTTTT.

CDR3: CASSPRGGLGRKDSPLHF. The CDR3, as DNA: TGTGCCAGCAGCCCCCGCGGAGGGTTGGGTCGTAAAGATTCACCCCTCCACTTT. The rearrangement joins TRBV7-6 to TRBJ1-6; D gene ambiguous. The CDR3 has 18 residues. V lost 5 bases and J 8 bases, leaving 25 bases between the germline ends. Looked up from germline, CDR1 is SGHVS and CDR2 is FNYEAQ.

The chain employs TRBV11-2 and TRBJ2-1; TRBD2 agrees at 7 bases. The CDR3 consists of 14 residues. Trimming took 5 bases from V and 4 from J; bases not matched to a gene: 5. CDR1 is SGHAT, CDR2 FQNNGV, per germline. The DNA for the CDR3 is TGTGCCAGCAGCGGGAACGGGGGGTACAATGAGCAGTTCTTC. Protein: CASSGNGGYNEQFF.

The rearrangement joins TRBV5-1 to TRBJ1-1; weak D call: TRBD1 (6 bases). V lost 3 bases and J lost 4, with 13 bases in between. CDR3 size: 14 residues. Germline assignment: CDR1 SGHRS and CDR2 YFSETQ. DNA of the CDR3: TGCGCCAGCAGCTCCAGGGGTGCAGTCACTGAAGCTTTCTTT. Protein product: CASSSRGAVTEAFF. Combining the CDR3 with reference TRBV5-1 and TRBJ1-1 gives the whole variable domain KAGVTQTPRYLIKTRGQQVTLSCSPISGHRSVSWYQQTPGQGLQFLFEYFSETQRNKGNFPGRFSGRQFSNSRSEMNVSTLELGDSALYLCASSSRGAVTEAFFGQGTRLTVV.

The V call is TRBV15, the J call TRBJ1-1; D call uncertain. This CDR3 spans 16 amino acids. V lost 0 bases, J lost 0 bases, and 11 bases lay in between. CDR1 LNHNV and CDR2 YYDKDF come from the germline V gene (reference sequence). The CDR3 loop reads CATSRDIQSMNTEAFF. The CDR3 DNA reads TGTGCCACCAGCAGAGACATACAGAGCATGAACACTGAAGCTTTCTTT.

This chain joins TRBV6-5 and TRBJ1-2; weak D call: TRBD1 (6 bases). The germline CDR1 and CDR2 sequences are MNHEY and SVGAGI. The CDR3 extends over 15 amino acids. The V and J ends lost 5 bases and 0 bases respectively, with 13 bases between them. The CDR3: CASSTGSQANYGYTF. The DNA for the CDR3 is TGTGCCAGCAGTACAGGGAGCCAAGCTAACTATGGCTACACCTTC.